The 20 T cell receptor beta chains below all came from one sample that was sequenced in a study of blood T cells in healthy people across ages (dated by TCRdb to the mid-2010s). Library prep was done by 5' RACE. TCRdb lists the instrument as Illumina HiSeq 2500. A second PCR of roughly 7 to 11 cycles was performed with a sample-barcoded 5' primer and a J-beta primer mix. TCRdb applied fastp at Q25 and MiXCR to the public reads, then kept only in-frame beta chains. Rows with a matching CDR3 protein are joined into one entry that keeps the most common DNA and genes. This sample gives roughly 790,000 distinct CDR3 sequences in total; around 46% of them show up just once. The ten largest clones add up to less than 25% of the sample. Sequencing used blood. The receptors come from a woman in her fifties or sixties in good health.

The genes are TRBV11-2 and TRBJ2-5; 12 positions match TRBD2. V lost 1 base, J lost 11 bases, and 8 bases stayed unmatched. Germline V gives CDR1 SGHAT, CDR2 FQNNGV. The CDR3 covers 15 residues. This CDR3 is CASSLGLAGAYGQYF. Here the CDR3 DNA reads TGTGCCAGCAGCTTAGGACTAGCGGGGGCCTACGGGCAGTACTTC. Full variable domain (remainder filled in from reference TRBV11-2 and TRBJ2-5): EAGVAQSPRYKIIEKRQSVAFWCNPISGHATLYWYQQILGQGPKLLIQFQNNGVVDDSQLPKDRFSAERLKGVDSTLKIQPAKLEDSAVYLCASSLGLAGAYGQYFGPGTRLLVL.

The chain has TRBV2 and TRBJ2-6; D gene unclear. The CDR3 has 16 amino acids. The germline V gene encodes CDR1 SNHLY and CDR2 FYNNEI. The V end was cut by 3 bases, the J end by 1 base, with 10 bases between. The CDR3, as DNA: TGTGCCAGCAGTGATCGGTTACAGTCTGGGGCCAACGTCCTGACTTTC. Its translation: CASSDRLQSGANVLTF.

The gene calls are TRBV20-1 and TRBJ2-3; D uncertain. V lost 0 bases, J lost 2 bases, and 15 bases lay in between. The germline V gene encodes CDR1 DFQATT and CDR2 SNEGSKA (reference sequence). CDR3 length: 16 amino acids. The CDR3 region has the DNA TGCAGTGCTAGAGATCGCCTGACTCTGATCACAGATACGCAGTATTTT. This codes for CSARDRLTLITDTQYF.

The CDR3 is CASSWGGITPGVGEQFF. The CDR3 DNA is TGCGCCAGCAGCTGGGGGGGCATAACCCCTGGCGTCGGTGAGCAGTTCTTC. J is TRBJ2-1 and V is TRBV5-1, with D possibly matching TRBD2 (7 bases). Trimming took 3 bases from V and 9 from J, leaving 25 bases between them. The CDR3 runs to 17 residues. CDR1 SGHRS and CDR2 YFSETQ come from the germline V gene.

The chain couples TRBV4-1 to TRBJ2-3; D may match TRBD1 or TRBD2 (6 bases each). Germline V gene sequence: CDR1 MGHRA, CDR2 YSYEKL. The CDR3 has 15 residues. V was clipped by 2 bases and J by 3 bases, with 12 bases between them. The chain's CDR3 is CASSQQGGRTDTQYF. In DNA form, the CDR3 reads TGCGCCAGCAGCCAACAAGGGGGGAGGACAGATACGCAGTATTTT.

CDR3 protein: CATGRAVWDTQYF. In DNA, the CDR3 is TGTGCCACTGGCAGGGCAGTCTGGGATACGCAGTATTTT. The rearrangement uses TRBV6-2 or TRBV6-3 and TRBJ2-3, with D tentatively TRBD1 (5 bases). The CDR3 runs 13 residues. The germline V gene encodes CDR1 MNHEY and CDR2 SVGEGT. Trimming removed 10 bases from V and 6 bases from J, with 17 bases in between.

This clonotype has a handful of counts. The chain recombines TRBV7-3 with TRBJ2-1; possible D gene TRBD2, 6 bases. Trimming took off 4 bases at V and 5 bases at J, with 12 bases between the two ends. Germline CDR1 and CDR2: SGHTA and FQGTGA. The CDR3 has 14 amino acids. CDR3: CASSSPGAHNEQFF. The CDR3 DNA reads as TGTGCCAGCAGCTCCCCGGGAGCCCACAATGAGCAGTTCTTC.

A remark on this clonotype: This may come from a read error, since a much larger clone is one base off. In DNA form, the CDR3 reads TGTGTCATCAGTGAGTCGGAGAAGAACACCGGGGAGCTGTTTTTT. Protein sequence: CVISESEKNTGELFF. The genes are TRBV10-3 and TRBJ2-2, with unresolved D. The CDR3 is 15 residues long. CDR1 is ENHRY and CDR2 is SYGVKD in the germline V gene.

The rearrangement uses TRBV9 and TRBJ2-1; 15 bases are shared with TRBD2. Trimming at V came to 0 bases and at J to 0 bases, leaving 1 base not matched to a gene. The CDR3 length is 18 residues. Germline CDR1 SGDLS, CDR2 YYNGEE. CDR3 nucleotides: TGTGCCAGCAGCGTAGGGACTAGCGGGGGGGTCTCCTACAATGAGCAGTTCTTC. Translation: CASSVGTSGGVSYNEQFF.

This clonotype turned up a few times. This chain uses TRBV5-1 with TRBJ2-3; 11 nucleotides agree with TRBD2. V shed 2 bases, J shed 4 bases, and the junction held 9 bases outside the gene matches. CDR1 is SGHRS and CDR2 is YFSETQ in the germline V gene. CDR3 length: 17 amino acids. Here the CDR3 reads CASSLLAGALNSDTQYF. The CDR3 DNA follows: TGCGCCAGCAGCTTACTAGCGGGAGCTCTAAATTCAGATACGCAGTATTTT.

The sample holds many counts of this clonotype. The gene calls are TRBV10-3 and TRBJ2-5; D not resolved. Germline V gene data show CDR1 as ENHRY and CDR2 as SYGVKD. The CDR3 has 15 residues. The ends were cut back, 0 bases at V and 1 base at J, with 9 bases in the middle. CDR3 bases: TGTGCCATCAGTGAGTCGGGCAGTTCCCAAGAGACCCAGTACTTC. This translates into CAISESGSSQETQYF.

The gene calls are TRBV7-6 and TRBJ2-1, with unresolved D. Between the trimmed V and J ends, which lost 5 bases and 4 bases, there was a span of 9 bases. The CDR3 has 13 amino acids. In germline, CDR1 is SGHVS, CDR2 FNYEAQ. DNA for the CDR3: TGTGCCAGCAGCGTATCCGAATACAATGAGCAGTTCTTC. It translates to CASSVSEYNEQFF.

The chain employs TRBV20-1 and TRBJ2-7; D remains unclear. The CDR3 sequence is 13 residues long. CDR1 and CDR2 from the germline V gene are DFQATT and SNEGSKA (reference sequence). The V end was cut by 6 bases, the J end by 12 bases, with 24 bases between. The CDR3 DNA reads TGCAGTGCCCCCTTTTTTCCGGTTAGGTTGCGGTACTTC. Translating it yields CSAPFFPVRLRYF.

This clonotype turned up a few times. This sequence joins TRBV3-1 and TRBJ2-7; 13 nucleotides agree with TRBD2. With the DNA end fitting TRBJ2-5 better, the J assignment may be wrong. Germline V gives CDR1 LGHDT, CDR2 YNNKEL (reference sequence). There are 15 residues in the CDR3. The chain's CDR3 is CASSQGTSGAETQYF. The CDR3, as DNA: TGTGCCAGCAGCCAGGGGACTAGCGGGGCAGAGACCCAGTACTTC.

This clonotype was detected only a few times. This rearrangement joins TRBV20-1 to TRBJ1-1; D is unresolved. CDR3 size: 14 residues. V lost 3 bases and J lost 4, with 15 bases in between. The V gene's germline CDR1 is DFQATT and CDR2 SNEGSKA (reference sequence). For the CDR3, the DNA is TGCAGTGCTAGCCCGTCTCGGGCGGCCACTGAAGCTTTCTTT. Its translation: CSASPSRAATEAFF.

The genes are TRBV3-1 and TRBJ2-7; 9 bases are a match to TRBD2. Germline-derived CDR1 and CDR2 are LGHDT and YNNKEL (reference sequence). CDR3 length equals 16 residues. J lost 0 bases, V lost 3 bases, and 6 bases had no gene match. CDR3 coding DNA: TGTGCCAGCAGCCACTCGGGACTAGCCTACTCCTACGAGCAGTACTTC. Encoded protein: CASSHSGLAYSYEQYF.

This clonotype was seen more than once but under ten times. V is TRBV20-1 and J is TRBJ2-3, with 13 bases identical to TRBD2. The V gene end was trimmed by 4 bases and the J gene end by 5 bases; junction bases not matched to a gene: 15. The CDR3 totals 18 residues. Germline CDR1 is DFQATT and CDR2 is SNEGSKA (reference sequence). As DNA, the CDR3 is TGCAGTGCTACCCGGACTAGCGGGGGAAAGGCCTTAGGAGATACGCAGTATTTT. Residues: CSATRTSGGKALGDTQYF.

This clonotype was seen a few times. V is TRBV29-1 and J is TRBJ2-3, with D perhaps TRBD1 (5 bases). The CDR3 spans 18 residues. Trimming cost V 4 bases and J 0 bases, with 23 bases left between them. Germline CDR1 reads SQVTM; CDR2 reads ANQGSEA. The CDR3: CSVGGSMTITFSTDTQYF. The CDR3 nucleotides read TGCAGCGTTGGGGGCTCAATGACAATCACTTTTAGCACAGATACGCAGTATTTT.

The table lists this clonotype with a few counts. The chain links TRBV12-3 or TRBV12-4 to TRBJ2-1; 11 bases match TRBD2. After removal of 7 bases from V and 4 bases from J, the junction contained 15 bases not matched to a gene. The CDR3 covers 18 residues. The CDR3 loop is CASTISGPSGGKYNEQFF. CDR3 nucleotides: TGTGCCAGCACCATTTCCGGACCTAGCGGGGGGAAATACAATGAGCAGTTCTTC.

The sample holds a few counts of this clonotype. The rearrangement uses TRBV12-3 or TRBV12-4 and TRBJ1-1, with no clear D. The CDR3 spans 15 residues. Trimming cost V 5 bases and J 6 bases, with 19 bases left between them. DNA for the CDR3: TGTGCCAGCAGTCGACAAACGGGGTCCAAGGCTGAAGCTTTCTTT. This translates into CASSRQTGSKAEAFF.